A selection of T cell receptor beta chains follows, all from one sample in a study of regulatory and conventional T cells in RAG deficiency. Measured with immunoSEQ multiplex PCR; TCRdb has only the in-frame clones, and not every one. The sample contains roughly 34,000 clones, about 70% of which appear only once. Another study also made use of these data, one on regulatory T cells.

Sequencing input: CD4+ effector T cells sorted from blood. These receptors were obtained from a human donor in good health. The CDR3 runs from the conserved cysteine through the conserved F or W. A D gene is named only where the DNA matches it firmly.

D | J | V | CDR3 | DNA
TRBD1 | TRBJ1-4 | TRBV9 | CASSGTGGAGKLFF | TGTGCCAGCAGCGGAACAGGGGGCGCAGGAAAACTGTTTTTT
NA | TRBJ2-2 | TRBV9 | CASSPNTGELFF | TGTGCCAGCAGTCCAAACACCGGGGAGCTGTTTTTT
NA | TRBJ1-3 | TRBV28 | CASSQTATGNTIYF | TGTGCCAGCAGTCAAACCGCAACTGGAAACACCATATATTTT
NA | TRBJ2-7 | TRBV6-5 | CASSYPGGGYEQYF | TGTGCCAGCAGTTACCCGGGGGGCGGGTACGAGCAGTACTTC
NA | TRBJ1-1 | TRBV2 | CASSVEARTEAFF | TGTGCCAGCAGTGTCGAGGCACGGACAGAAGCTTTCTTT
TRBD1 | TRBJ2-2 | TRBV14 | CASSQQVGGWNTGELFF | TGTGCCAGCAGCCAACAAGTAGGGGGCTGGAACACCGGGGAGCTGTTTTTT
TRBD1 | TRBJ1-4 | TRBV28 | CASSPPGQGNEKLFF | TGTGCCAGCAGTCCGCCGGGACAGGGAAATGAAAAACTGTTTTTT
TRBD1 | TRBJ2-3 | TRBV7-6 | CASSPDRDTQYF | TGTGCCAGCAGCCCGGACAGGGATACGCAGTATTTT
TRBD1 | TRBJ2-1 | TRBV19 | CASGDSDNEQFF | TGTGCCTCTGGGGACAGTGACAATGAGCAGTTCTTC
TRBD1 | TRBJ1-2 | TRBV28 | CASSPGGQNYGYTF | TGTGCCAGCAGTCCGGGGGGACAGAACTATGGCTACACCTTC
TRBD1 | TRBJ2-2 | TRBV6-1 | CASSELAGGSHGELFF | TGTGCCAGCAGTGAACTGGCAGGGGGAAGTCACGGGGAGCTGTTTTTT
NA | TRBJ2-7 | TRBV5-4 | CASSPRAGRAYEQYF | TGTGCCAGCAGCCCTCGGGCAGGGAGAGCCTACGAGCAGTACTTC
NA | TRBJ2-7 | TRBV5-1 | CASSSTGPSYEQYF | TGCGCCAGCAGCTCTACCGGGCCTTCCTACGAGCAGTACTTC
NA | TRBJ1-1 | TRBV30 | CAGGGTANTEAFF | TGTGCCGGGGGGGGGACGGCGAACACTGAAGCTTTCTTT
TRBD1 | TRBJ2-3 | TRBV27 | CASSFDRVTDTQYF | TGTGCCAGCAGCTTCGACAGGGTCACAGATACGCAGTATTTT
TRBD1 | TRBJ1-4 | TRBV9 | CASSADRGPNEKLFF | TGTGCCAGCAGCGCGGACAGGGGACCTAATGAAAAACTGTTTTTT
NA | TRBJ1-3 | TRBV28 | CASSKGGTRNTIYF | TGTGCCAGCAGCAAAGGGGGGACTCGAAACACCATATATTTT
NA | TRBJ1-2 | TRBV7-9 | CASSLVGQGDHGYTF | TGTGCCAGCAGCTTAGTGGGGCAGGGAGACCATGGCTACACCTTC
NA | TRBJ2-3 | TRBV9 | CASSVPPTPWVGTQYF | TGTGCCAGCAGCGTACCCCCCACCCCGTGGGTGGGTACGCAGTATTTT